A selection of T cell receptor beta chains follows, all from one sample in a study of blood T cell repertoires in COVID-19. Sequencing was performed with immunoSEQ multiplex PCR; in TCRdb, only in-frame clones are kept and a portion is missing. Seen here are 250,000 to 300,000 clones, 80% to 90% observed once, and the top ten hold 5.7%. The specimen was peripheral blood. All receptors come from an elderly man with acute or convalescent COVID-19. The CDR3 runs from the conserved cysteine through the conserved F or W. D genes are given only for firm matches. Clone sizes are given selectively: once, few, many, or a class where the clone is expanded.

DNA | CDR3 | J | D | V | size
TGTGCCAGCAGCTTGGTTTTATGGGGAAAGGACCGGGAAGAGCTGTTTTTT | CASSLVLWGKDREELFF | TRBJ2-2 | - | TRBV5-4 | -
TGCGCCAGCAGCTCAGGACTAGGGGGGATTGATACGCAGTATTTT | CASSSGLGGIDTQYF | TRBJ2-3 | - | TRBV5-1 | -
TGCGCCAGCAGTCCCCAATTTACTAGCTTTGCGAACACCGGGGAGCTGTTTTTT | CASSPQFTSFANTGELFF | TRBJ2-2 | - | TRBV23-1 | -
TGTGCCAGCAGTTTATCGAGGACTAGCGGGGCCAATGAGCAGTTCTTC | CASSLSRTSGANEQFF | TRBJ2-1 | TRBD2 | TRBV27 | once
TGTGCCAGCAGTTCGACTTCCTACGAGCAGTACTTC | CASSSTSYEQYF | TRBJ2-7 | - | TRBV2 | -
TGCGCCAGCAGCCTATCAGGGGGAGAGACCCAGTACTTC | CASSLSGGETQYF | TRBJ2-5 | TRBD1 | TRBV5-1 | -
TGCGCCAGCAGCTTGGGAGGGGCGGGGTCCTACGAGCAGTACTTC | CASSLGGAGSYEQYF | TRBJ2-7 | - | TRBV5-1 | -
TGTGCCAGCTCACCAGTCCCGGGACAGGGACCCACAACTAATGAAAAACTGTTTTTT | CASSPVPGQGPTTNEKLFF | TRBJ1-4 | TRBD1 | TRBV18 | -
TGTGCCAGCAGTTTACGACAGGAATCTTATGGCTACACCTTC | CASSLRQESYGYTF | TRBJ1-2 | - | TRBV28 | -
TGTGCCAGCAGCGTAGATCAGGGAACTGAGCAGTTCTTC | CASSVDQGTEQFF | TRBJ2-1 | - | TRBV9 | -